Shown below are 2 T cell receptor beta chains from a single sample sequenced in a study of OX40 agonist ivuxolimab in advanced cancers. TCRdb's copy holds only in-frame clones and misses some; the assay was immunoSEQ multiplex PCR. The sample records tens of thousands of clones, approximately 91% being singletons. The sequencing here drew on CD4+ or CD8+ T cells sorted from blood, taken in a trial of the OX40 agonist ivuxolimab. Every receptor here comes from an adult with an advanced solid tumor such as melanoma, head and neck, liver or kidney cancer.

The chain employs TRBV28 and TRBJ2-3; D might be TRBD2 (5 bases). V lost 7 bases to trimming and J lost 1 base, with 12 bases between them. Germline V gives CDR1 MDHEN, CDR2 SYDVKM. The CDR3 contains 14 residues. This CDR3 is CASKEALGTDTQYF. DNA for the CDR3: TGTGCCAGCAAGGAGGCCTTGGGCACAGATACGCAGTATTTT.

The chain uses TRBV19 and TRBJ1-5, with D perhaps matching TRBD1 (5 bases). The CDR3 runs 14 residues. CDR1 is LNHDA, CDR2 SQIVND, per germline (reference sequence). V was trimmed by 3 bases and J by 7 bases, leaving 13 bases between them. This chain's CDR3 is CASSIQVWGQPQHF. As DNA, the CDR3 is TGTGCCAGTAGTATCCAGGTTTGGGGGCAGCCCCAGCATTTT.